This entry features one T cell receptor (beta chain) sequence. The V end lost 6 bases, the J end lost 7 bases, and 13 bases lay between the germline ends. This CDR3 has 13 amino acids. These data originate in a study of blood T cell repertoires in COVID-19. Study-wide context: Samples of COVID-19 (acute and convalescent) were obtained from the United States, Italy and Spain. T cells, B-cell-depleted T cells, or PBMCs provided the cDNA or gDNA that served as material.

Under the authors' procedure: Nucleated cell counts were estimated from reference gene primer amplification. Sequenced by immunoSEQ multiplex PCR; TCRdb stores in-frame clones only, minus some. V and J calls and clone size are given by that table; D and trimming were obtained from the DNA. The sample records about 260,000 clones, around 89% being singletons. Sequencing was performed on peripheral blood. The genes are TRBV12-3 or TRBV12-4 and TRBJ1-5; a possible D gene is TRBD1 (5 bases). The receptor was isolated from a man in his fifties or sixties who had recovered from COVID-19. The CDR3 loop reads CASRTDSSQPQHF. The CDR3 DNA is TGTGCCAGCAGAACTGACAGTTCCCAGCCCCAGCATTTT.